The sequence of this T cell receptor beta chain was determined in a study of T-cell memory formation after mild COVID-19. With V trimmed by 7 bases and J by 6 bases, 6 bases remained unmatched. The CDR3 contains 13 residues. TCRdb fed the 5' RACE reads into MiXCR, producing one record per CDR3 protein. The data contain about 560,000 distinct CDR3 sequences, roughly a fifth of them singletons. This clonotype was sampled from an adult woman who had mild COVID-19 (a few samples of this study predate the infection). Cell type and time point are not known. What was sequenced was PBMCs or a T cell subset sorted from them (not recorded which). V is TRBV12-3 or TRBV12-4 and J is TRBJ2-1, with 7 bases identical to TRBD1. CDR3: CASTPQGINEQFF. In nucleotides, the CDR3 is TGTGCCAGCACCCCACAGGGGATCAATGAGCAGTTCTTC.